These T cell receptor beta chains were read from a single sample in a study of blood T cell repertoires in COVID-19. TCRdb's table, derived via immunoSEQ multiplex PCR, lists solely in-frame clones and lacks some. The sample shows fewer than 200,000 clones, approximately 81% of them seen only once. The sample comprised peripheral blood. The source is a human donor with acute or convalescent COVID-19. The donor label of this sample is uncertain. Each CDR3 is given with its conserved first and last residue. D genes are given only for firm matches. Not every row has a clone size; where given, it reads once, few, many or a size class.

v_call: TRBV9
d_call: -
j_call: TRBJ1-1
clone_size: once
cdr3_aa: CASTSLGSLLRGTEAFF
cdr3_nt: TGTGCCAGCACATCTCTTGGGTCTCTCCTTCGGGGCACTGAAGCTTTCTTT

v_call: TRBV7-2
d_call: -
j_call: TRBJ1-6
clone_size: -
cdr3_aa: CASSLGAGRGISPLHF
cdr3_nt: TGTGCCAGCAGCTTAGGTGCAGGGCGGGGGATTTCACCCCTCCACTTT

v_call: TRBV4-1
d_call: TRBD1
j_call: TRBJ2-7
clone_size: -
cdr3_aa: CASARQGAGEQYF
cdr3_nt: TGCGCCAGCGCCCGACAGGGGGCGGGAGAGCAGTACTTC

v_call: TRBV2
d_call: -
j_call: TRBJ1-5
clone_size: -
cdr3_aa: CASKAGDRNQPQHF
cdr3_nt: TGTGCCAGCAAGGCAGGGGATCGGAATCAGCCCCAGCATTTT

v_call: TRBV6-5
d_call: -
j_call: TRBJ1-1
clone_size: -
cdr3_aa: CASRYSHRVNTEAFF
cdr3_nt: TGTGCCAGCAGATACTCCCACAGGGTGAACACTGAAGCTTTCTTT

v_call: TRBV7-8
d_call: -
j_call: TRBJ1-5
clone_size: -
cdr3_aa: CASSPIGQPQHF
cdr3_nt: TGTGCCAGCAGCCCCATCGGTCAGCCCCAGCATTTT

v_call: TRBV4-2
d_call: TRBD2
j_call: TRBJ2-7
clone_size: once
cdr3_aa: CASSQASGGTSYEQYF
cdr3_nt: TGTGCCAGCAGCCAAGCTAGCGGGGGGACCTCCTACGAGCAGTACTTC

v_call: TRBV5-4
d_call: -
j_call: TRBJ1-1
clone_size: -
cdr3_aa: CASSWTGGTEAFF
cdr3_nt: TGTGCCAGCAGCTGGACGGGGGGAACTGAAGCTTTCTTT

v_call: TRBV29-1
d_call: TRBD1
j_call: TRBJ1-5
clone_size: -
cdr3_aa: CSVAPGQGQPQHF
cdr3_nt: TGCAGCGTCGCTCCGGGACAGGGTCAGCCCCAGCATTTT

v_call: TRBV6-2/TRBV6-3
d_call: -
j_call: TRBJ2-5
clone_size: -
cdr3_aa: CASSYSGQGIRETQYF
cdr3_nt: TGTGCCAGCAGTTACTCTGGCCAGGGGATCCGCGAGACCCAGTACTTC

v_call: TRBV14
d_call: -
j_call: TRBJ1-1
clone_size: -
cdr3_aa: CASINRAGNTEAFF
cdr3_nt: TGTGCCAGCATCAACAGGGCGGGGAACACTGAAGCTTTCTTT

v_call: TRBV2
d_call: -
j_call: TRBJ2-6
clone_size: -
cdr3_aa: CASSGARGANVLTF
cdr3_nt: TGTGCCAGCAGTGGGGCGCGTGGGGCCAACGTCCTGACTTTC

v_call: TRBV6-6
d_call: TRBD1
j_call: TRBJ1-5
clone_size: -
cdr3_aa: CASRRTGDRRSNQPQHF
cdr3_nt: TGTGCCAGCAGACGAACAGGGGATCGACGTAGCAATCAGCCCCAGCATTTT

v_call: TRBV3-1/TRBV3-2
d_call: TRBD1
j_call: TRBJ1-2
clone_size: -
cdr3_aa: CASSSRGQGPGYTF
cdr3_nt: TGTGCCAGCAGCTCGCGGGGACAGGGTCCTGGCTACACCTTC

v_call: TRBV18
d_call: -
j_call: TRBJ1-1
clone_size: -
cdr3_aa: CASSPRMGGLNTEAFF
cdr3_nt: TGTGCCAGCTCACCACGAATGGGGGGATTGAACACTGAAGCTTTCTTT

v_call: TRBV9
d_call: -
j_call: TRBJ1-4
clone_size: -
cdr3_aa: CASSVGSGLSEKLFF
cdr3_nt: TGTGCCAGCAGCGTAGGTTCAGGACTGAGTGAAAAACTGTTTTTT

v_call: TRBV29-1
d_call: -
j_call: TRBJ2-3
clone_size: -
cdr3_aa: CSAAGQISTDTQYF
cdr3_nt: TGCAGCGCCGCGGGACAGATTAGCACAGATACGCAGTATTTT

v_call: TRBV7-8
d_call: TRBD1
j_call: TRBJ1-2
clone_size: few
cdr3_aa: CASSIGTDSYGYTF
cdr3_nt: TGTGCCAGCAGTATAGGGACAGATTCGTATGGCTACACCTTC

v_call: TRBV9
d_call: -
j_call: TRBJ2-1
clone_size: few
cdr3_aa: CASSTTGGSYYNEQFF
cdr3_nt: TGTGCCAGCAGCACAACCGGGGGTAGCTACTACAATGAGCAGTTCTTC

v_call: TRBV29-1
d_call: -
j_call: TRBJ1-2
clone_size: -
cdr3_aa: CSVAADLNYGYTF
cdr3_nt: TGCAGCGTCGCGGCGGATCTGAACTATGGCTACACCTTC

v_call: TRBV16
d_call: TRBD1
j_call: TRBJ1-1
clone_size: -
cdr3_aa: CASSAAGGDGEAFF
cdr3_nt: TGTGCCAGCAGCGCCGCAGGGGGCGATGGTGAAGCTTTCTTT

v_call: TRBV7-8
d_call: -
j_call: TRBJ2-2
clone_size: -
cdr3_aa: CASSSDTNTGELFF
cdr3_nt: TGTGCCAGCAGCTCGGACACGAACACCGGGGAGCTGTTTTTT

v_call: TRBV4-1
d_call: TRBD1
j_call: TRBJ2-7
clone_size: -
cdr3_aa: CASSQLLGDRGSGEQYF
cdr3_nt: TGCGCCAGCAGCCAACTCCTAGGAGACAGGGGCTCGGGTGAGCAGTACTTC

v_call: TRBV27
d_call: TRBD2
j_call: TRBJ2-7
clone_size: -
cdr3_aa: CASSLSGINLYEQYF
cdr3_nt: TGTGCCAGCAGCCTAAGCGGGATTAACCTTTACGAGCAGTACTTC

v_call: TRBV25-1
d_call: TRBD1
j_call: TRBJ1-4
clone_size: -
cdr3_aa: CASGTVEKLFF
cdr3_nt: TGTGCCAGCGGGACAGTAGAAAAACTGTTTTTT